This T cell receptor beta chain was identified during a study of tumor-infiltrating lymphocytes in primary liver carcinoma. The wider study: Male and female patients aged 30 to 69 years made up the cohort. Samples produced roughly 3.65 to 8 million productive TCRbeta reads, comparable across tissue types. General study findings and limits: Tumor-adjacent and tumor-blood pairs shared less of their repertoires than tumor region pairs shared.

Trimming removed 1 base at V and 4 bases at J, with 8 bases between. Germline CDR1 is SNHLY and CDR2 is FYNNEI. This CDR3 is built from 14 residues. The template, around 540 ng total RNA, yielded TCR beta cDNA made with a constant-region primer. The TCR beta library was amplified through three nested multiplex PCR rounds in a modified ARM-PCR procedure. A C-beta reverse primer and TRBV1-TRBV30 forward primers served in each of the first two PCR rounds, at around 10 cycles apiece. Each CDR3 protein is one row after TCRdb ran MiXCR on the multiplex PCR reads. The sample records roughly 70,000 distinct CDR3 sequences, over 60% being singletons. DNA and RNA were both co-extracted from approximately 20-30 mg of bulk tissue that had not been sorted. This clonotype showed up many times. Its antigen is currently unknown.

The genes are TRBV2 and TRBJ1-5; D is perhaps TRBD1 (5 bases). The receptor was derived from a man aged 35 to 55 with primary liver carcinoma and hepatitis B virus infection. The sequencing input was liver tumor tissue from sampling region 4. Subset indicated: tumor region T4, right-lateral pole. The CDR3 sequence is CASSEDRSNQPQHF. The CDR3 DNA reads as TGTGCCAGCAGTGAAGACAGGTCTAATCAGCCCCAGCATTTT.